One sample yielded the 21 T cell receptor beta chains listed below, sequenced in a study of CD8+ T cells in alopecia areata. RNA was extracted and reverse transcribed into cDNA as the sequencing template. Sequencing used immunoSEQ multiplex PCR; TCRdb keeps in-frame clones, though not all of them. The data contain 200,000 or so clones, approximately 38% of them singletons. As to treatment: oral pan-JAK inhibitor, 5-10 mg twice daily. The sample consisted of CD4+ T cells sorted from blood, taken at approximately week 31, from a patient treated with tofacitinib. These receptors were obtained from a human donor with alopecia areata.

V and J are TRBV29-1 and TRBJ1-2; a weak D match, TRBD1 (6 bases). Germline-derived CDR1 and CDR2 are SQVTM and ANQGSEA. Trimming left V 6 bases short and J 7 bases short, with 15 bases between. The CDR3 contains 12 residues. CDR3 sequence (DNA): TGCAGCGTGAACAGGGTCTCAGGTGGCTACACCTTC. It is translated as CSVNRVSGGYTF.

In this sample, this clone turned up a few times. The CDR3 DNA reads as TGCAGAGCGGGGGCAAACACTGAAGCTTTCTTT. It encodes CRAGANTEAFF. V and J are TRBV20-1 and TRBJ1-1, with a weak D call TRBD1 (6 bases). CDR1 is DFQATT and CDR2 is SNEGSKA in the germline V gene (reference sequence). This CDR3 is built from 11 residues.

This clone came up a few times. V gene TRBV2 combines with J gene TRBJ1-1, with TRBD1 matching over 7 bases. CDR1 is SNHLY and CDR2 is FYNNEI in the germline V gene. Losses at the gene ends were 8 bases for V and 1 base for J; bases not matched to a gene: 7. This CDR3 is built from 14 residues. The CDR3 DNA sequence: TGTGCCAGCTTCGACAGGGAGACGAACACTGAAGCTTTCTTT. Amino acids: CASFDRETNTEAFF.

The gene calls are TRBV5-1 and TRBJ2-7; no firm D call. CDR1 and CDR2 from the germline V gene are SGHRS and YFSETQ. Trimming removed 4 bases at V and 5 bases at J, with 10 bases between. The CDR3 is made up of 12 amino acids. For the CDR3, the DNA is TGCGCCAGCAGCAAAGACAAGAACGAGCAGTACTTC. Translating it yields CASSKDKNEQYF.

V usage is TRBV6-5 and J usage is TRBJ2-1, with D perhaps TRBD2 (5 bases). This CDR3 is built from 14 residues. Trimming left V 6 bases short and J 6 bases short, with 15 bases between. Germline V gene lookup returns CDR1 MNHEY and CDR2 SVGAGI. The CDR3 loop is CASRRWEFSNEQFF. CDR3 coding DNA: TGTGCCAGCAGGAGGTGGGAGTTCTCCAATGAGCAGTTCTTC.

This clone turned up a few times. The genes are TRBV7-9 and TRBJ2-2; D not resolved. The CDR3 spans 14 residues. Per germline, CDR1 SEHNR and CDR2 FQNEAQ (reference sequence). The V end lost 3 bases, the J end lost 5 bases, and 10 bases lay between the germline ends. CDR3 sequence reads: CASSFSRDTGELFF. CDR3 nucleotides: TGTGCCAGCAGCTTTTCTCGCGATACCGGGGAGCTGTTTTTT. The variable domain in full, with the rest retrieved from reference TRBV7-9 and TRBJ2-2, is DTGVSQNPRHKITKRGQNVTFRCDPISEHNRLYWYRQTLGQGPEFLTYFQNEAQLEKSRLLSDRFSAERPKGSFSTLEIQRTEQGDSAMYLCASSFSRDTGELFFGEGSRLTVL.

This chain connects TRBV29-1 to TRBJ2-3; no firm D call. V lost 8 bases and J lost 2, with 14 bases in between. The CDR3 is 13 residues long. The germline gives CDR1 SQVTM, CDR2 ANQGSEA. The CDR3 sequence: CSPWAPYTDTQYF. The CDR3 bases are TGCAGCCCTTGGGCGCCGTACACAGATACGCAGTATTTT.

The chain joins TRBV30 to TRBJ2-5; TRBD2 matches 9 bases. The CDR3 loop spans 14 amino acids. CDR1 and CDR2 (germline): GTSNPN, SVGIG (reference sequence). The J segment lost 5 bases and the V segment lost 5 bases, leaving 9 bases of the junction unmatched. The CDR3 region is CAWGAGGPTETQYF. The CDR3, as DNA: TGTGCCTGGGGGGCGGGAGGGCCCACGGAGACCCAGTACTTC.

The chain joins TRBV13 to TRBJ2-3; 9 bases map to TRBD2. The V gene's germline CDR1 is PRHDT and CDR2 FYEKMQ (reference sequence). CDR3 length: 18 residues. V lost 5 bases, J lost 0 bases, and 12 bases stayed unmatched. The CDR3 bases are TGTGCCAGCAGCCGCCTAGCGGGGAGTACCTTTAGCACAGATACGCAGTATTTT. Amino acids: CASSRLAGSTFSTDTQYF.

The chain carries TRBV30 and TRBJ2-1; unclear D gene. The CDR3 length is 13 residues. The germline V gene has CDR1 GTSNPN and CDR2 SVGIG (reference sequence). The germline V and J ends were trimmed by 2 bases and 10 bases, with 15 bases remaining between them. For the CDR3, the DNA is TGTGCCTGGAGTACTATAACCCAAGGAGAGCAGTTCTTC. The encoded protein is CAWSTITQGEQFF.

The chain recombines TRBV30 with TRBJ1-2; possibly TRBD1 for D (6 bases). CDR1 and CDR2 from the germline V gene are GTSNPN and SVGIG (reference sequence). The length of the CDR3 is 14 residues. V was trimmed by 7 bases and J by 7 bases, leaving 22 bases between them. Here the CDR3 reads CASKGGGLGPGYTF. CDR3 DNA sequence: TGTGCCTCCAAGGGAGGGGGGCTTGGGCCTGGCTACACCTTC.

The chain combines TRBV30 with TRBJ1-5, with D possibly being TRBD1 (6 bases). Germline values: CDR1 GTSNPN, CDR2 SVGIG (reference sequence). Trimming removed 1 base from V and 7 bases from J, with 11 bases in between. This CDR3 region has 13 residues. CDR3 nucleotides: TGTGCCTGGAGTGAACAGGGTGGACAGCCCCAGCATTTT. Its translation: CAWSEQGGQPQHF.

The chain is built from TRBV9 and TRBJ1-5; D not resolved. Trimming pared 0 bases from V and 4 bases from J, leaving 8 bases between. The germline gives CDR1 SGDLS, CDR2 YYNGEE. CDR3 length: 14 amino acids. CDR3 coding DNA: TGTGCCAGCAGCGTAGGAGGGTTGAATCAGCCCCAGCATTTT. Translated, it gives CASSVGGLNQPQHF.

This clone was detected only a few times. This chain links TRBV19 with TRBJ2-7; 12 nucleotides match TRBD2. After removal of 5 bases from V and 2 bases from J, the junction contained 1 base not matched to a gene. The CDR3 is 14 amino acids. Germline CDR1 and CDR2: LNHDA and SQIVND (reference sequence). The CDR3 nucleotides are TGTGCCAGTAGTCGGACTAGCGGGGCCTACGAGCAGTACTTC. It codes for CASSRTSGAYEQYF.

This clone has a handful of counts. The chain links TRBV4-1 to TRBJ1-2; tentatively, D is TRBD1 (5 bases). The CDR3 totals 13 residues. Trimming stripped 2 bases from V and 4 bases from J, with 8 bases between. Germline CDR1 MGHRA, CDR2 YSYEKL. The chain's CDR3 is CASSQPGAYGYTF. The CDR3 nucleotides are TGCGCCAGCAGCCAACCCGGGGCCTATGGCTACACCTTC.

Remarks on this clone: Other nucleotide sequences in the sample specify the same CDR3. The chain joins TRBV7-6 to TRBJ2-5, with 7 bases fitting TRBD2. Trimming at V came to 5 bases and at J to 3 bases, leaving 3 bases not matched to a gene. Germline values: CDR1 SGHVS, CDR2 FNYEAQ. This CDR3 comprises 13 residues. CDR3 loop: CASSPGLKETQYF. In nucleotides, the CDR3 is TGTGCCAGCAGCCCGGGACTAAAAGAGACCCAGTACTTC.

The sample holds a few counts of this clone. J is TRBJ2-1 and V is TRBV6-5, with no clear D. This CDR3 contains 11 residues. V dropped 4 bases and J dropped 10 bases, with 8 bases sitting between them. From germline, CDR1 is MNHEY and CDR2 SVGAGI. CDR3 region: CASSSQGEQFF. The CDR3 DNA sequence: TGTGCCAGCAGTTCACAAGGGGAGCAGTTCTTC.

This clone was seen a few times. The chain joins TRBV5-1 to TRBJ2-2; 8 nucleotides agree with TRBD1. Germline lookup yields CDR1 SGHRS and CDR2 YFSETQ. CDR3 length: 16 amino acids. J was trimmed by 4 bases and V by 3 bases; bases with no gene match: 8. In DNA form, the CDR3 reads TGCGCCAGCAGCTCCCGGATACAGGGGGGCACCGGGGAGCTGTTTTTT. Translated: CASSSRIQGGTGELFF. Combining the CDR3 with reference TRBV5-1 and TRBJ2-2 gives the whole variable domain KAGVTQTPRYLIKTRGQQVTLSCSPISGHRSVSWYQQTPGQGLQFLFEYFSETQRNKGNFPGRFSGRQFSNSRSEMNVSTLELGDSALYLCASSSRIQGGTGELFFGEGSRLTVL.

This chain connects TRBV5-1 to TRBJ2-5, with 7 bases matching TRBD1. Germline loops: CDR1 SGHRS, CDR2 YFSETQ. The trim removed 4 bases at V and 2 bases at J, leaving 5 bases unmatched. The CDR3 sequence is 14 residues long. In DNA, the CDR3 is TGCGCCAGCAGCACAGGGACAGTGCAAGAGACCCAGTACTTC. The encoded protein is CASSTGTVQETQYF.

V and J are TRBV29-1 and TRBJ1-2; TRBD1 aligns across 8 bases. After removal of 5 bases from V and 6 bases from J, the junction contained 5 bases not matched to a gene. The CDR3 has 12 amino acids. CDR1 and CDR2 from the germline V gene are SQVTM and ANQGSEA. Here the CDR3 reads CSVSQGAHGYTF. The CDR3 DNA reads TGCAGCGTTTCTCAGGGGGCGCATGGCTACACCTTC.

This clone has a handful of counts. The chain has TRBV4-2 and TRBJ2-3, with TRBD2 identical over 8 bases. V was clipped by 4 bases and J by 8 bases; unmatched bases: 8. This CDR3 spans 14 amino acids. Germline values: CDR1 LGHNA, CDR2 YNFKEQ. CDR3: CASSPSGSRGTQYF. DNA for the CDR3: TGTGCCAGCAGCCCCAGCGGGAGTCGGGGTACGCAGTATTTT.